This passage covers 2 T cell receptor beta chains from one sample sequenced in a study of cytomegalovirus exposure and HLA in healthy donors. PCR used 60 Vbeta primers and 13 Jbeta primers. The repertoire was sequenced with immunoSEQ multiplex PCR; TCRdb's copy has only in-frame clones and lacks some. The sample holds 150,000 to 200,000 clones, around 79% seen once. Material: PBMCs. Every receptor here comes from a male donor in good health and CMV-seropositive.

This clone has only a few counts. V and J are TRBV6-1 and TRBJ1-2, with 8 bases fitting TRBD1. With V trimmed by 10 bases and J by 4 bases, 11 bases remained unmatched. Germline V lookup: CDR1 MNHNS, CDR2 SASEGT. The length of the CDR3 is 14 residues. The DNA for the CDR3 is TGTGCCATCTCGACAGGGGACGGAGGCTATGGCTACACCTTC. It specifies CAISTGDGGYGYTF.

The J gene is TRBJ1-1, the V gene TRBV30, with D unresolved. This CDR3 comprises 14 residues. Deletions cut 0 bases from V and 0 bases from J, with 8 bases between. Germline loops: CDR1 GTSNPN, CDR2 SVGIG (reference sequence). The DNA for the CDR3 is TGTGCCTGGAGTGTAAACAGACTGAACACTGAAGCTTTCTTT. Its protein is CAWSVNRLNTEAFF.